The T cell receptor beta chain under discussion was sequenced for a study of T cell responses to AZD1222 COVID-19 vaccine (dated by TCRdb to about 2021). About the full investigation: AZD1222 recipients with second doses at about 4 weeks or about 12 weeks were pooled, because spike-specific TCR depth and breadth did not differ between schedules. TCR sequencing covered 233 trial participants: 200 to 210 given two doses of AZD1222 and about 26 given two doses of MenACWY control vaccine. Enrollment into the trials was organized by age into subgroups of 18-55, 56-69 and 70-plus years, and those subgroups contained roughly 150, 30 and 60 TCR-sequenced participants, respectively.

Reading the label with the study, this specimen's time point is: baseline before first vaccination. Vaccinee samples came from UK trials COV001 and COV002, including a single-blind randomized controlled phase 2/3 trial of AZD1222 (ChAdOx1 nCoV-19) in healthy adults. For TCRbeta chain sequencing, PBMC samples from trial participants were taken at day 0 and at day 28 after the second dose. Broad study findings and their caveats: Reportedly, close to half of the unique spike-specific TCRs recognized epitopes lying outside the regions that are mutated in the B.1.351 and B.1.1.7 variants. Spike-specific TCR breadth and depth rose significantly after two AZD1222 doses compared with day 0 and with MenACWY recipients. The 56-69-year group was small, and its depth increase did not reach significance, likely because of low power. Participants were mostly white British and included more females than males, and it was suggested by the authors that clonal diversity may have been underestimated. No day 14 peak-response samples were available, so repertoires were characterized only after the peak T cell response. Only a handful of AZD1222 recipients were SARS-CoV-2 seropositive at baseline, limiting conclusions about previously exposed vaccinees. The whole spike protein was spanned by vaccine-associated CD4 TCRs, and dominant responses were seen in regions 160-218 and 743-854.

The CDR3 regions of human TCRbeta chains were analyzed by immunosequencing. The source study handled its data this way. Repertoire TCRs were checked for matches against a reference library of SARS-CoV-2-specific TCRs that had been generated using the MIRA antigen-specificity platform. Breadth meant the fraction of unique TCRs that were SARS-CoV-2-associated, whereas depth meant the fraction of total T cells that were SARS-CoV-2-associated. Using the MIRA data, each spike-specific TCR was mapped to the spike region that the TCR reacts to and placed in a CD4 or CD8 class. Log10-transformed breadth and depth values were compared by one-way ANOVA with Sidak's multiple comparisons tests. What TCRdb holds here is the immuneACCESS table cut down to in-frame rearrangements. Part of the clones is not present; checked against another copy, under half of the missing clones reflect an unresolved V gene, and the others are unexplained. That table supplies the V and J calls and clone size; D and trimming were determined from the DNA. This sample lists more than 100,000 clones; about 88% were detected once. 2% to 3% of the sample comes from the top ten.

Concerning this clone: Its cognate antigen has yet to be identified. No clone much larger than this one lies a single base away; base qualities are absent.

V is pruned by 4 bases and J by 0 bases, leaving 3 bases of the junction without a gene match. The CDR3 holds 15 amino acids from the cysteine to the phenylalanine. Only the CDR3 part of the read is kept: 45 bases, read in frame from the first base. Via the germline V gene (reference sequence), CDR1 is SGHNT and CDR2 YYREEE. Sequenced material: peripheral blood, taken on day 0 of AZD1222 vaccination. Recombination linked TRBV5-4 to TRBJ2-3, with 9 central nucleotides matching TRBD2. The receptor was derived from an adult in good health. For the CDR3, the sequence is CASSLSGGSTDTQYF. The sequence in DNA is TGTGCCAGCAGCCTTAGCGGGGGTAGCACAGATACGCAGTATTTT. With the rest looked up from the reference TRBV5-4 and TRBJ2-3 genes rather than sequenced, the full variable domain is ETGVTQSPTHLIKTRGQQVTLRCSSQSGHNTVSWYQQALGQGPQFIFQYYREEENGRGNFPPRFSGLQFPNYSSELNVNALELDDSALYLCASSLSGGSTDTQYFGPGTRLTVL.